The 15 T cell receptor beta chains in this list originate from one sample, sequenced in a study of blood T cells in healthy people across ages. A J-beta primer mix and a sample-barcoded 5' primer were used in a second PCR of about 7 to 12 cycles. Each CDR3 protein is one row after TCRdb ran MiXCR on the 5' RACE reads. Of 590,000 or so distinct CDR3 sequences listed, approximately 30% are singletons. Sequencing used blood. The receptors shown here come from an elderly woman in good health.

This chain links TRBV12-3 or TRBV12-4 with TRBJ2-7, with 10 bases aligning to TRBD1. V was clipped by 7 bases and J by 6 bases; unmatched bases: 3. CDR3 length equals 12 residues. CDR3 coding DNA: TGTGCCAGCAAGACAGGGGGCGGCGAGCAGTACTTC. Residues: CASKTGGGEQYF.

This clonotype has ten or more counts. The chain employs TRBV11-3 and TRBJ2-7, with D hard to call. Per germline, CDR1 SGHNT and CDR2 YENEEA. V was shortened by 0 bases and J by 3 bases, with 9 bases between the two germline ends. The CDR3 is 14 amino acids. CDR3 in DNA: TGTGCCAGCAGCTTAGAGGGCCCCAACTACGAGCAGTACTTC. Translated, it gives CASSLEGPNYEQYF.

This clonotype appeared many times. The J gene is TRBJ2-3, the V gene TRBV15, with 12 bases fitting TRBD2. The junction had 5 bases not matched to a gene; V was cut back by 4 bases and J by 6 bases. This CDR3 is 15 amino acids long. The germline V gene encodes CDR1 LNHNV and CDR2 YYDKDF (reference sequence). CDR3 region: CATSTRLAGDDTQYF. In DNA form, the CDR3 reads TGTGCCACCAGCACCCGACTAGCGGGGGACGATACGCAGTATTTT.

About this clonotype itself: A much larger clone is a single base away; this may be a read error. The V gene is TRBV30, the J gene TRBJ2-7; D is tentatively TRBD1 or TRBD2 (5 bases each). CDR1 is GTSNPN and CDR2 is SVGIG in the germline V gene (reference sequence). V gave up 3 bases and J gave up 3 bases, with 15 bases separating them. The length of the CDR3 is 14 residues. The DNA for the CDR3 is TGTGCCTGGAGGGGGACCGGGACCAACTACGAGCAGTACTTC. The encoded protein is CAWRGTGTNYEQYF.

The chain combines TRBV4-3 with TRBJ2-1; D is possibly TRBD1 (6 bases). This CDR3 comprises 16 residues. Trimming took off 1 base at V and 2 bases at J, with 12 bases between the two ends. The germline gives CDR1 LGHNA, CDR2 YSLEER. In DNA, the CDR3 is TGCGCCAGCAGCCAAGCGACAGGCGGAACCTACAATGAGCAGTTCTTC. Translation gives CASSQATGGTYNEQFF.

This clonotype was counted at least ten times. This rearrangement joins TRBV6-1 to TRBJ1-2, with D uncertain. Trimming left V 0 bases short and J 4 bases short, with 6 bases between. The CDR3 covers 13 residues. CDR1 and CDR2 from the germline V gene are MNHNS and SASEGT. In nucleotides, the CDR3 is TGTGCCAGCAGTGAAGCGACAAGCTATGGCTACACCTTC. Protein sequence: CASSEATSYGYTF.

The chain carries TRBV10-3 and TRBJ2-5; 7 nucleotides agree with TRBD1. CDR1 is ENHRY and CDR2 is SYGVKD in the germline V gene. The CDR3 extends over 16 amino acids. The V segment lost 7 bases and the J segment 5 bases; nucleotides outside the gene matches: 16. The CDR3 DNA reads TGTGCCATCAACCCTCTACCGGGACAGTTAACGGAGACCCAGTACTTC. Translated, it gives CAINPLPGQLTETQYF.

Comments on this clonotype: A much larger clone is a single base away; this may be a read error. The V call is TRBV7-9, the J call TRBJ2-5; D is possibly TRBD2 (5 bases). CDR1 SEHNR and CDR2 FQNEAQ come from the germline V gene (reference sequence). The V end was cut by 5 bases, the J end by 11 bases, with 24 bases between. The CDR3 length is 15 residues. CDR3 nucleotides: TGTGCCAGCAGCCCTCCCGGGAACACGTACAATGAGCAGTACTTC. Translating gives CASSPPGNTYNEQYF.

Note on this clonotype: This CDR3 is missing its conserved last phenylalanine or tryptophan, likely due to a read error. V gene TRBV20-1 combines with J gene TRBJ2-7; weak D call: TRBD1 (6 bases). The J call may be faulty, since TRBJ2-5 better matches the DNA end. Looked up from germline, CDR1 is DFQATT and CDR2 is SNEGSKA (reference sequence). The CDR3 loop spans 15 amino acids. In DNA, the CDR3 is TGCAGTGCTAGTCACCCCAGGGGTTTCCAAGAGACCCAGTACTAC. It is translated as CSASHPRGFQETQYY.

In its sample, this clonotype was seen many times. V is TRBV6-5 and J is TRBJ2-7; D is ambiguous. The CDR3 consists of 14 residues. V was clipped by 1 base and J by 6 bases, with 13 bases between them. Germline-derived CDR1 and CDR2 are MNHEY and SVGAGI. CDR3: CASSYYPNSGEQYF. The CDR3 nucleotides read TGTGCCAGCAGTTACTACCCGAATTCGGGCGAGCAGTACTTC.

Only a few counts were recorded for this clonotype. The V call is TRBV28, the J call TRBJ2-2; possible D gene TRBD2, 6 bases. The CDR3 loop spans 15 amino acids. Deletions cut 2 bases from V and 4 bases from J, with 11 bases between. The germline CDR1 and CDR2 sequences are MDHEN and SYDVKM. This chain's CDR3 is CASSLGGTGTGELFF. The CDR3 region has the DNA TGTGCCAGCAGTTTAGGAGGGACCGGCACCGGGGAGCTGTTTTTT.

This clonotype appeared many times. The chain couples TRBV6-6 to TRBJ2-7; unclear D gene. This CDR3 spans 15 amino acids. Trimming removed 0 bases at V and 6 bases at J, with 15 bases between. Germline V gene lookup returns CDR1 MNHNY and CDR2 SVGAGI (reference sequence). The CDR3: CASSYSPILNIEQYF. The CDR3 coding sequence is TGTGCCAGCAGTTACTCTCCGATCCTAAATATCGAGCAGTACTTC.

CDR3 bases: TGTGCCAGCAGTGAATCTTTCGTTAACACCGGGGAGCTGTTTTTT. Residues: CASSESFVNTGELFF. This chain links TRBV6-1 with TRBJ2-2; D unclear. The CDR3 spans 15 residues. The ends were cut back, 2 bases at V and 2 bases at J, with 9 bases in the middle. The germline CDR1 and CDR2 sequences are MNHNS and SASEGT.

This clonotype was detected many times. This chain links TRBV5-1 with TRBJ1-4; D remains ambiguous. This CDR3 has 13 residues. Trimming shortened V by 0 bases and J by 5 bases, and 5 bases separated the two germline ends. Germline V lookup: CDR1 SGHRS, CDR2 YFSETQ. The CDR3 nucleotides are TGCGCCAGCAGCTTGGACACAAATGAAAAACTGTTTTTT. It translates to CASSLDTNEKLFF.

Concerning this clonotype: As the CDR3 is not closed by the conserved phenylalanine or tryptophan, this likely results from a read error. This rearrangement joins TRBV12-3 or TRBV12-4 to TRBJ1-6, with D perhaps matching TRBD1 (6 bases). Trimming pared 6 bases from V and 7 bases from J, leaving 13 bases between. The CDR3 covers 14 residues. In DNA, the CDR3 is TGTGCCAGCAGCTGGGGACAACTGAATTCACCCCTCCACTGT. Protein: CASSWGQLNSPLHC.